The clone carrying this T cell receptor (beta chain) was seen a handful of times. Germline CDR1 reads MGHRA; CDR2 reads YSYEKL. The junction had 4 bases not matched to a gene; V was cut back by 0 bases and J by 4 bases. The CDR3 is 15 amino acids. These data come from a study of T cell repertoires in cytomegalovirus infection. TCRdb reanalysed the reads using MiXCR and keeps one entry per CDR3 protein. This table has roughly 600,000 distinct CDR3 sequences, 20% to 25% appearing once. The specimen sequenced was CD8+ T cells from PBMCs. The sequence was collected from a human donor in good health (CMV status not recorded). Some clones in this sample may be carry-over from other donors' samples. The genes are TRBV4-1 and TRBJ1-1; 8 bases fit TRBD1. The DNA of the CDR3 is TGCGCCAGCAGCCAAGAACAGGGGGACGGCACTGAAGCTTTCTTT. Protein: CASSQEQGDGTEAFF.